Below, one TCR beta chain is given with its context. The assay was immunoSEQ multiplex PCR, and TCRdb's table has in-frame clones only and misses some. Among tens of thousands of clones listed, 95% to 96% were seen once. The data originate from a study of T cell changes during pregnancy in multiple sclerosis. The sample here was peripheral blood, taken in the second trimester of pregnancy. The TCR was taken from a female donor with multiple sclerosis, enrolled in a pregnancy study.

The CDR3 loop reads CASSLNAGRDNEQFF. The DNA for the CDR3 is TGTGCCAGCAGCTTAAACGCGGGAAGAGACAATGAGCAGTTCTTC. This rearrangement joins TRBV7-9 to TRBJ2-1; D is perhaps TRBD2 (6 bases). Trimming cost V 2 bases and J 5 bases, with 13 bases left between them. The germline gives CDR1 SEHNR, CDR2 FQNEAQ (reference sequence). This CDR3 is built from 15 residues.